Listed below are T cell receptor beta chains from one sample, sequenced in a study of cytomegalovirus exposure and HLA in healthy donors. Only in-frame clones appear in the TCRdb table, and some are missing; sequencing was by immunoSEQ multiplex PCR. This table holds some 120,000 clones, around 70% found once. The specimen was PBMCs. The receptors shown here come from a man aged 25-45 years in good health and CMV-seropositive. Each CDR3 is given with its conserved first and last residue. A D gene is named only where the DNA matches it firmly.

cdr3_aa: CASSPASGQETQYF
v_call: TRBV18
j_call: TRBJ2-5
d_call: TRBD2

cdr3_aa: CASSSYPDRGGYGYTF
v_call: TRBV19
j_call: TRBJ1-2
d_call: TRBD1

cdr3_aa: CASSSQPRAQETQYF
v_call: TRBV4-3
j_call: TRBJ2-5
d_call: .

cdr3_aa: CASSPGLAGVGTGELFF
v_call: TRBV5-1
j_call: TRBJ2-2
d_call: TRBD2

cdr3_aa: CASSLDRDSGYGYTF
v_call: TRBV2
j_call: TRBJ1-2
d_call: TRBD1

cdr3_aa: CASSPDRAESYEQYF
v_call: TRBV7-3
j_call: TRBJ2-7
d_call: TRBD1

cdr3_aa: CASSVDWGSANTGELFF
v_call: TRBV9
j_call: TRBJ2-2
d_call: .

cdr3_aa: CASSFRRGEQFF
v_call: TRBV5-4
j_call: TRBJ2-1
d_call: .

cdr3_aa: CASSPSSGRTAYEQYF
v_call: TRBV7-9
j_call: .
d_call: TRBD2

cdr3_aa: CASSLEARDHRAGGYTF
v_call: TRBV5-6
j_call: TRBJ1-2
d_call: .

cdr3_aa: CALRGLAGGMAKNIQYF
v_call: TRBV21-1
j_call: TRBJ2-4
d_call: .

cdr3_aa: CASSELAGGLPDTQYF
v_call: TRBV2
j_call: TRBJ2-3
d_call: TRBD2

cdr3_aa: CASSAGRVLGNEQFF
v_call: TRBV7-3
j_call: TRBJ2-1
d_call: .

cdr3_aa: CASSQDDRWAEQYF
v_call: TRBV4-1
j_call: TRBJ2-7
d_call: .

cdr3_aa: CASSQVRASYEQYF
v_call: TRBV4-3
j_call: TRBJ2-7
d_call: .

cdr3_aa: CASSLVWANTEAFF
v_call: TRBV7-2
j_call: TRBJ1-1
d_call: .

cdr3_aa: CASSDFMPGNTVYF
v_call: TRBV25-1
j_call: TRBJ1-3
d_call: .

cdr3_aa: CASSWTRYQETQYF
v_call: TRBV6-1
j_call: TRBJ2-5
d_call: .

cdr3_aa: CASSSMGQGGELFF
v_call: TRBV7-8
j_call: TRBJ2-2
d_call: .

cdr3_aa: CASGGTSGTYEQYF
v_call: TRBV12-5
j_call: TRBJ2-7
d_call: TRBD2

cdr3_aa: CASSKGLKLGDEQFF
v_call: TRBV7-2
j_call: TRBJ2-1
d_call: .

cdr3_aa: CASSPDRRRYEQYF
v_call: TRBV7-9
j_call: TRBJ2-7
d_call: TRBD1

cdr3_aa: CASSTGSYEQYF
v_call: TRBV9
j_call: TRBJ2-7
d_call: .

cdr3_aa: CASSYTARREETQYF
v_call: TRBV6-6
j_call: TRBJ2-5
d_call: .

cdr3_aa: CASSQARTDHYGYTF
v_call: TRBV4-1
j_call: TRBJ1-2
d_call: .

cdr3_aa: CAWSVQGGEKLFF
v_call: TRBV30
j_call: TRBJ1-4
d_call: .

cdr3_aa: CASSVTSGGSYEQYF
v_call: TRBV5-1
j_call: TRBJ2-7
d_call: TRBD2

cdr3_aa: CASSLPGLEASFTQYF
v_call: TRBV18
j_call: TRBJ2-3
d_call: .

cdr3_aa: CASSVGTLSGPRLGYTF
v_call: TRBV9
j_call: TRBJ1-2
d_call: .

cdr3_aa: CATRNGGRWAGELFF
v_call: TRBV15
j_call: TRBJ2-2
d_call: .

cdr3_aa: CASSLARFGGVYTGELFF
v_call: TRBV7-2
j_call: TRBJ2-2
d_call: .

cdr3_aa: CAIMDRNTGELFF
v_call: TRBV10-3
j_call: TRBJ2-2
d_call: .

cdr3_aa: CASRGGYGTYEQYF
v_call: TRBV10-2
j_call: TRBJ2-7
d_call: TRBD2

cdr3_aa: CASSEGRGTYEQYF
v_call: TRBV2
j_call: TRBJ2-7
d_call: .

cdr3_aa: CASSQDRQSYEQYF
v_call: TRBV4-2
j_call: TRBJ2-7
d_call: .

cdr3_aa: CASSPPKRERYNEQFF
v_call: TRBV18
j_call: TRBJ2-1
d_call: .

cdr3_aa: CASSLTGEQYF
v_call: TRBV7-2
j_call: TRBJ2-7
d_call: .

cdr3_aa: CASSTDRARGYTF
v_call: TRBV2
j_call: TRBJ1-2
d_call: TRBD1

cdr3_aa: CASSPEGGLSSYNSPLHF
v_call: TRBV5-1
j_call: TRBJ1-6
d_call: .

cdr3_aa: CASRLLSTDTQYF
v_call: TRBV6-1
j_call: TRBJ2-3
d_call: .

cdr3_aa: CASSLLGTSGVLTQYF
v_call: TRBV4-1
j_call: TRBJ2-5
d_call: TRBD2

cdr3_aa: CASSPGTLYEQYF
v_call: TRBV5-4
j_call: TRBJ2-7
d_call: .

cdr3_aa: CASSLELLSPHEQFF
v_call: TRBV5-6
j_call: TRBJ2-1
d_call: .

cdr3_aa: CASSEALGHTEAFF
v_call: TRBV6-1
j_call: TRBJ1-1
d_call: .

cdr3_aa: CASSQSEGAREQFF
v_call: TRBV23-1
j_call: TRBJ2-1
d_call: TRBD1

cdr3_aa: CASSPWGGGVSYNEQFF
v_call: TRBV7-8
j_call: TRBJ2-1
d_call: TRBD2

cdr3_aa: CASRSGGVRPEAFF
v_call: TRBV5-5
j_call: TRBJ1-1
d_call: .

cdr3_aa: CASSFILDEQFF
v_call: TRBV11-1
j_call: TRBJ2-1
d_call: .

cdr3_aa: CASSRGDSFQETQYF
v_call: TRBV7-7
j_call: TRBJ2-5
d_call: .

cdr3_aa: CASRRSGTGELFF
v_call: TRBV6-5
j_call: TRBJ2-2
d_call: .

cdr3_aa: CASSDGDQPQHF
v_call: TRBV7-6
j_call: TRBJ1-5
d_call: .